These 16 T cell receptor beta chains originate from one sample sequenced in a study of T-cell memory formation after mild COVID-19. TCRdb re-called the 5' RACE reads through MiXCR, storing one row per CDR3 protein. This sample carries fewer than 650,000 distinct CDR3 sequences, 15% to 20% of them seen once, and the ten largest clones take roughly 7.7%. The sample taken for sequencing was PBMCs or a T cell subset sorted from them (not recorded which). These receptors all come from an adult woman who had mild COVID-19 (a few samples of this study predate the infection). Cell type and time point are not known.

The sample holds a few counts of this clonotype. The chain joins TRBV10-1 to TRBJ2-7; the D gene is possibly TRBD1 (6 bases). This CDR3 is built from 15 residues. Per the germline V gene, CDR1 is WNHNN and CDR2 is SYGVQD (reference sequence). The V gene lost 0 bases and the J gene lost 3 bases, with 12 bases spanning the gap. The CDR3 DNA reads TGCGCCAGCAGTGAGTCCCAGGGGACCAACTACGAGCAGTACTTC. As protein: CASSESQGTNYEQYF.

This clonotype was detected ten times or more. The chain recombines TRBV5-1 with TRBJ2-7; 7 nucleotides line up with TRBD1. This CDR3 has 14 amino acids. J lost 1 base, V lost 4 bases, and 5 bases had no gene match. Germline loops: CDR1 SGHRS, CDR2 YFSETQ. CDR3 amino acids: CASSPRDRSYEQYF. The CDR3 region has the DNA TGCGCCAGCAGCCCCCGGGACAGATCCTACGAGCAGTACTTC.

This clonotype was recorded a few times. V usage is TRBV19 and J usage is TRBJ2-7; D assignment may be TRBD1 or TRBD2 (6 bases each). CDR3 length equals 15 residues. Trimming stripped 4 bases from V and 3 bases from J, with 16 bases between. Germline-derived CDR1 and CDR2 are LNHDA and SQIVND (reference sequence). As DNA, the CDR3 is TGTGCCAGTAGTAGGCAGAGGGGGGCAGACTACGAGCAGTACTTC. Its protein product is CASSRQRGADYEQYF.

In this sample, this clonotype turned up a few times. The V gene is TRBV19, the J gene TRBJ1-1; D uncertain. Germline V gene lookup returns CDR1 LNHDA and CDR2 SQIVND (reference sequence). The ends were cut back, 3 bases at V and 0 bases at J, with 11 bases in the middle. The CDR3 sequence is 15 residues long. This CDR3 is CASSIASSMNTEAFF. The CDR3, as DNA: TGTGCCAGTAGTATCGCGTCATCCATGAACACTGAAGCTTTCTTT. The full variable domain, its missing parts supplied by reference TRBV19 and TRBJ1-1, is DGGITQSPKYLFRKEGQNVTLSCEQNLNHDAMYWYRQDPGQGLRLIYYSQIVNDFQKGDIAEGYSVSREKKESFPLTVTSAQKNPTAFYLCASSIASSMNTEAFFGQGTRLTVV.

The V call is TRBV20-1, the J call TRBJ1-3; TRBD1 might be the D (5 bases). This CDR3 comprises 16 residues. Germline lookup yields CDR1 DFQATT and CDR2 SNEGSKA (reference sequence). Trimming left V 2 bases short and J 0 bases short, with 14 bases between. The chain's CDR3 is CSARPAGLSSGNTIYF. As DNA, the CDR3 is TGCAGTGCTAGACCCGCGGGACTAAGCTCTGGAAACACCATATATTTT.

In this sample, this clonotype turned up a few times. The chain uses TRBV3-1 and TRBJ2-1; no firm D call. Germline CDR1 and CDR2: LGHDT and YNNKEL (reference sequence). CDR3 size: 13 residues. Deletions cut 4 bases from V and 4 bases from J, with 8 bases between. CDR3 sequence reads: CASSRSQYNEQFF. The DNA of the CDR3 is TGTGCCAGCAGCCGCAGTCAATACAATGAGCAGTTCTTC.

The chain has TRBV6-2 or TRBV6-3 and TRBJ2-3; D is perhaps TRBD2 (5 bases). The CDR3 runs 12 residues. Germline V gives CDR1 MNHEY, CDR2 SVGEGT. V lost 7 bases, J lost 14 bases, and 19 bases lay in between. This CDR3 reads CASTEGRAGRYF. As DNA, the CDR3 is TGTGCCAGCACCGAGGGCCGGGCAGGAAGGTATTTT.

This chain's CDR3 is CSGIETKPYEQYF. In nucleotides, the CDR3 is TGCAGTGGGATAGAGACTAAACCTTACGAGCAGTACTTC. The chain combines TRBV20-1 with TRBJ2-7; maybe TRBD2 (5 bases). V lost 7 bases, J lost 4 bases, and 17 bases lay in between. Germline loops: CDR1 DFQATT, CDR2 SNEGSKA (reference sequence). This CDR3 spans 13 amino acids.

This clonotype appeared a few times. The CDR3 loop reads CAISVRPLNANYGYTF. The CDR3 DNA follows: TGTGCCATCAGTGTACGACCCCTCAACGCTAACTATGGCTACACCTTC. The V call is TRBV10-3, the J call TRBJ1-2; no definite D call. V was trimmed by 4 bases and J by 0 bases, leaving 15 bases between them. Looked up from germline, CDR1 is ENHRY and CDR2 is SYGVKD. This CDR3 comprises 16 residues.

This clonotype was counted a few times. The chain has TRBV2 and TRBJ2-7; 7 bases align to TRBD2. The CDR3 runs to 14 residues. Looked up from germline, CDR1 is SNHLY and CDR2 is FYNNEI. Losses at the gene ends were 10 bases for V and 3 bases for J; bases not matched to a gene: 12. The CDR3: CAITKRGDYYEQYF. CDR3 sequence (DNA): TGTGCCATCACTAAGCGGGGCGATTACTACGAGCAGTACTTC.

The table lists this clonotype with many counts. CDR3 amino acids: CAISESWREGLYEQYF. CDR3 sequence (DNA): TGTGCCATCAGTGAGTCTTGGCGGGAGGGCCTATACGAGCAGTACTTC. The rearrangement links TRBV10-3 to TRBJ2-7; 9 bases fit TRBD2. There are 16 residues in the CDR3. V lost 0 bases, J lost 4 bases, and 7 bases stayed unmatched. Per the germline V gene, CDR1 is ENHRY and CDR2 is SYGVKD.

This sequence joins TRBV5-5 and TRBJ1-5, with D unresolved. Germline CDR1 SGHKS, CDR2 YYEKEE (reference sequence). Trimming removed 0 bases at V and 9 bases at J, with 13 bases between. The CDR3 extends over 14 amino acids. CDR3: CASSLALESGPQHF. CDR3 bases: TGTGCCAGCAGCTTGGCCCTCGAGAGTGGGCCCCAGCATTTT.

This sequence joins TRBV28 and TRBJ2-7, with TRBD1 as a possible D gene (6 bases). The germline CDR1 and CDR2 sequences are MDHEN and SYDVKM. This CDR3 spans 14 amino acids. V shed 2 bases and J shed 4 bases, with 12 bases lying between them. The CDR3 coding sequence is TGTGCCAGCAGTTTAGTGCAGGGGTCTTACGAGCAGTACTTC. It encodes CASSLVQGSYEQYF.

The chain carries TRBV10-2 and TRBJ2-1; possibly TRBD1 for D (5 bases). The germline gives CDR1 WSHSY, CDR2 SAAADI. The CDR3 runs to 11 residues. V lost 3 bases and J 11 bases, leaving 8 bases between the germline ends. CDR3 bases: TGCGCCAGCAGTGATGCAGGGAAGCAGTTCTTC. It codes for CASSDAGKQFF.

This clonotype was observed a few times. J is TRBJ1-1 and V is TRBV2, with 8 bases aligning to TRBD1. The germline V gene has CDR1 SNHLY and CDR2 FYNNEI. Trimming took 10 bases from V and 2 from J; bases not matched to a gene: 12. The CDR3 consists of 15 residues. The CDR3 sequence is CATKGDRQGNTEAFF. CDR3 DNA: TGTGCCACTAAGGGGGACAGGCAGGGAAACACTGAAGCTTTCTTT.

The rearrangement joins TRBV14 to TRBJ2-3; D gene ambiguous. This CDR3 has 15 residues. The V and J ends lost 1 base and 2 bases respectively, with 10 bases between them. In germline, CDR1 is SGHDN, CDR2 FVKESK. The CDR3 coding sequence is TGTGCCAGCAGCCAAGCGGGCCAAACCACAGATACGCAGTATTTT. It codes for CASSQAGQTTDTQYF.